What follows is one T cell receptor beta chain and its context. Its antigen is currently not known. No quality values exist for individual bases; no much larger clone is one base distant. The CDR3 regions of human TCRbeta chains were analyzed by immunosequencing. The authors processed their data as follows. Repertoire TCRs were checked for matches against a reference library of SARS-CoV-2-specific TCRs that had been generated using the MIRA antigen-specificity platform. Breadth was defined as the fraction of unique TCRs that were SARS-CoV-2-associated. Depth was defined as the fraction of total T cells that were SARS-CoV-2-associated. Using the MIRA data, each spike-specific TCR was assigned both to the spike region to which the TCR was reactive and to a CD4 or CD8 class. Log10-transformed breadth and depth values were compared by one-way ANOVA with Sidak's multiple comparisons tests. Entries here come from immuneACCESS through TCRdb and include only in-frame sequences with V and J called. Some clones fail to appear in such tables; in the studies checked, an unresolved V gene covers under half of the shortfall, and the cause of the remainder is unknown. Clone size and the V and J calls come from that table; the DNA yielded D and trimming. Within this sample are 200,000 or so clones, with over 85% of them counted one time only. The ten most abundant clones make up approximately 1% of the sample.

The data originate from a study of T cell responses to AZD1222 COVID-19 vaccine (dated by TCRdb to 2020 to 2022). Background for the entire study: TCR sequencing was performed for roughly 240 trial participants, of whom approximately 200 were given two doses of AZD1222 and some 26 were given two doses of MenACWY control vaccine. Trial participants were enrolled into age subgroups of 18-55, 56-69 and 70-plus years, which contained roughly 140, 27 and 60 TCR-sequenced participants, respectively.

The germline V gene supplies CDR1 KGHSH and CDR2 LQKENI. Including cysteine and phenylalanine, the CDR3 has 16 amino acids. The read is trimmed to its CDR3 DNA, 48 bases read in frame from base 1. V lost 2 bases and J lost 2 bases; the stretch between them is 14 bases long. The time point label here, explained by the study, means: about 28 days (+/-7) after the second vaccine dose. AZD1222 recipients with second doses at about 4 weeks or about 12 weeks were pooled, because spike-specific TCR depth and breadth did not differ between schedules. Vaccinee samples came from UK trials COV001 and COV002, including a single-blind randomized controlled phase 2/3 trial of AZD1222 (ChAdOx1 nCoV-19) in healthy adults. Trial participant PBMC samples were collected at day 0 and day 28 after the second dose for TCRbeta chain sequencing. The paper as a whole reports these results and caveats: Only five to seven AZD1222 recipients were SARS-CoV-2 seropositive at baseline, limiting conclusions about previously exposed vaccinees. Participants were mostly white British and included more females than males, and it was suggested by the authors that clonal diversity may have been underestimated. Reportedly, close to half of the unique spike-specific TCRs recognized epitopes lying outside the regions that are mutated in the B.1.351 and B.1.1.7 variants. After two AZD1222 doses, both the breadth and the depth of spike-specific TCRs were significantly higher than at day 0 and than in MenACWY recipients. Because no day 14 peak-response samples were available, the repertoires could be characterized only after the peak T cell response. The 56-69-year group was small, and its depth increase did not reach significance, likely because of low power. The vaccine-associated CD4 TCRs covered the entire spike protein, and the dominant responses fell in regions 160-218 and 743-854.

The TCR was taken from an adult who received the AZD1222 COVID-19 vaccine. Recombination joined TRBV18 with TRBJ2-3; the D gene cannot be resolved reliably. This material consisted of peripheral blood, taken 28 days after the second AZD1222 dose. The DNA reads as follows: TGTGCCAGCTCACCATTTGAGACGGAATACACAGATACGCAGTATTTT. The encoded protein is CASSPFETEYTDTQYF.